Listed below are T cell receptor beta chains from one sample, sequenced in a study of cytomegalovirus exposure and HLA in healthy donors. Sequenced by immunoSEQ multiplex PCR; TCRdb stores in-frame clones only, minus some. The sample records some 110,000 clones, 9.5% being singletons. The sample comprised PBMCs. The receptor source for this set is a man aged 25 to 45 in good health and CMV-seronegative. Each CDR3 is given with its conserved first and last residue.

j_call: TRBJ2-1
v_call: TRBV29-1
cdr3_aa: CSVEDPLGNEQFF

j_call: TRBJ1-4
v_call: TRBV27
cdr3_aa: CASSLIWGTTDEKLFF

j_call: TRBJ1-1
v_call: TRBV30
cdr3_aa: CAWSVGQGYEAFF

j_call: TRBJ1-5
v_call: TRBV4-3
cdr3_aa: CASSQEGAGQPQHF

j_call: TRBJ1-6
v_call: TRBV6-1
cdr3_aa: CASSVISGGSYNSPLHF

j_call: TRBJ2-7
v_call: TRBV10-3
cdr3_aa: CAISENVWGQVNEQYF

j_call: TRBJ2-7
v_call: TRBV4-1
cdr3_aa: CASSQAPTGAGYEQYF

j_call: TRBJ1-4
v_call: TRBV5-4
cdr3_aa: CASSFGTGAGLFF

j_call: TRBJ2-5
v_call: TRBV12-5
cdr3_aa: CASGPEGETQYF

j_call: TRBJ2-3
v_call: TRBV21-1
cdr3_aa: CASSKRSGTSGRSGTDTQYF

j_call: TRBJ2-7
v_call: TRBV7-6
cdr3_aa: CASSLETSGNSYEQYF

j_call: TRBJ2-7
v_call: TRBV30
cdr3_aa: CAWDNRPVSYEQYF

j_call: TRBJ2-2
v_call: TRBV7-7
cdr3_aa: CASSSLAGASQSNTGELFF

j_call: TRBJ1-2
v_call: TRBV13
cdr3_aa: CASSPKPGQRIDGYTF

j_call: TRBJ2-7
v_call: TRBV5-5
cdr3_aa: CASSLGDGGFDYEQYF

j_call: TRBJ1-3
v_call: TRBV5-8
cdr3_aa: CASSFGILRNTIYF

j_call: TRBJ1-4
v_call: TRBV2
cdr3_aa: CASSEGGALREKLFF

j_call: TRBJ1-1
v_call: TRBV19
cdr3_aa: CASSPYEWNTEAFF

j_call: TRBJ2-7
v_call: TRBV9
cdr3_aa: CASSVDDLGEQYF

j_call: TRBJ2-7
v_call: TRBV13
cdr3_aa: CASSLGQTSSGEQYF

j_call: TRBJ2-7
v_call: TRBV11-2
cdr3_aa: CASSFLTSGTSGYEQYF

j_call: TRBJ2-1
v_call: TRBV6-1
cdr3_aa: CASNGGTVDNEQFF

j_call: TRBJ2-1
v_call: TRBV2
cdr3_aa: CAGRPGLAGGQDEQFF

j_call: TRBJ1-4
v_call: TRBV5-5
cdr3_aa: CASSSGGALNEKLFF

j_call: TRBJ2-5
v_call: TRBV5-1
cdr3_aa: CASSLSPLGEGTQYF

j_call: TRBJ2-1
v_call: TRBV10-3
cdr3_aa: CAISESALAGVFYNEQFF

j_call: TRBJ2-3
v_call: TRBV10-3
cdr3_aa: CAISDSADTQYF

j_call: TRBJ2-3
v_call: TRBV4-1
cdr3_aa: CASSFERARATDTQYF

j_call: TRBJ2-3
v_call: TRBV2
cdr3_aa: CASNAGGIDTQYF

j_call: TRBJ1-4
v_call: TRBV30
cdr3_aa: CAWSVRSREKLFF

j_call: TRBJ1-5
v_call: TRBV28
cdr3_aa: CASRQGQGNQPQHF

j_call: TRBJ2-7
v_call: TRBV27
cdr3_aa: CASSNKGQAYEQYF

j_call: TRBJ2-7
v_call: TRBV9
cdr3_aa: CASSPGDRSLPYEQYF

j_call: TRBJ2-7
v_call: TRBV2
cdr3_aa: CASMMDFGSYEQYF

j_call: TRBJ2-3
v_call: TRBV23-1
cdr3_aa: CASSSPGQGVDDTQYF

j_call: TRBJ2-3
v_call: TRBV6-5
cdr3_aa: CASKDNPFSTDTQYF

j_call: TRBJ2-1
v_call: TRBV4-1
cdr3_aa: CASSQAGGSGNEQFF